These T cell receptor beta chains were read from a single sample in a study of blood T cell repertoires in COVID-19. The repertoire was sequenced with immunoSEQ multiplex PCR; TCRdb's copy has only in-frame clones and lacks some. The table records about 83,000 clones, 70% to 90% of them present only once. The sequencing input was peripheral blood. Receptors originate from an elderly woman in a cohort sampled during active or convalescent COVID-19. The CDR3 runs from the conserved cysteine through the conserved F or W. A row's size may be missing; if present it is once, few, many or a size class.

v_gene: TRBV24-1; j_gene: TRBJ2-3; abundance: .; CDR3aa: CATSDAVLAGADTQYF
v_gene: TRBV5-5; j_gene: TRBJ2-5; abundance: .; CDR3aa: CASSTPQGEETQYF
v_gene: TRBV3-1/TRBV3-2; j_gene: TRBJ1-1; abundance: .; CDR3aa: CASSLFGTERTGTEAFF
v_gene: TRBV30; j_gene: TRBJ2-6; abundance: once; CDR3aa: CAWSGGQANVLTF
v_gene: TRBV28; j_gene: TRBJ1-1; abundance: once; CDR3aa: CASSLQGGRAEAFF
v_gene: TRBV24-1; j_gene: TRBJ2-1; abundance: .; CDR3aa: CATSDLRASGSYNEQFF
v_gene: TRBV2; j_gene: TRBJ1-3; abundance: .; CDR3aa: CASSFQGLGNTIYF
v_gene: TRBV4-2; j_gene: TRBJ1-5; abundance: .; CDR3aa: CASSQGAQNNQPQHF
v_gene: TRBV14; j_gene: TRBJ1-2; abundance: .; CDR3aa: CASSWTGRPNYGYTF
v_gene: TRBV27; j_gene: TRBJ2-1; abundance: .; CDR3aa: CATQRGGSYNEQFF
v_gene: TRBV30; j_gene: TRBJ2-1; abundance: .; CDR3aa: CAWRNNRDRRVKHEQFF
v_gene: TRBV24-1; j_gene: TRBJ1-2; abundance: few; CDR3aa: CATSDFGGRGYTF
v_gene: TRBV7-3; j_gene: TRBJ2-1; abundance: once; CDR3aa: CASSLTAGAVGEEQFF
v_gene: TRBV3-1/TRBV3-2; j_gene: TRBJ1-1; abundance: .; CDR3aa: CASSQGLYTEAFF
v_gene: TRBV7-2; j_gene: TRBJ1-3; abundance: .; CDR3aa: CASSLGEAGNTIYF
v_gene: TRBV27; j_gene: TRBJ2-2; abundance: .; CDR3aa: CASRGGWNTGELFF
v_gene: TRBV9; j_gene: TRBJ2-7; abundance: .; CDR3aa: CASSVGGGGVSYEQYF
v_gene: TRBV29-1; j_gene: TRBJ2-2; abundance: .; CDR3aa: CSVGTSATGELFF
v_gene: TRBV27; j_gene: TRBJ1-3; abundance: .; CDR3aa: CASSIHRGPGNTIYF
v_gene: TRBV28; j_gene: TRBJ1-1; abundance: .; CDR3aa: CASSFVGPTEAFF
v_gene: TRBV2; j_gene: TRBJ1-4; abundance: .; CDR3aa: CATSRQDRKFF
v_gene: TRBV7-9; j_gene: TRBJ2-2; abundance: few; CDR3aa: CASSSRDRNTGELFF
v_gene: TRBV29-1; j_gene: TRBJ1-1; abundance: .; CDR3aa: CSVFSGRLEAFF
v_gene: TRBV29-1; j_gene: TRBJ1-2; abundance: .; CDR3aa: CSVGGESNYGYTF
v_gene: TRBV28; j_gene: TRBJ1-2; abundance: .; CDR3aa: CASGQRLYGYTF
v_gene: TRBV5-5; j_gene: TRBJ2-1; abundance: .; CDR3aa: CASSLPTSATYNEQFF
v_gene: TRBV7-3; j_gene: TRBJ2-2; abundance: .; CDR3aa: CASSRGLAATGELFF
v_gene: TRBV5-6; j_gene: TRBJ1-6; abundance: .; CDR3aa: CASSLVGGAGGSPLHF
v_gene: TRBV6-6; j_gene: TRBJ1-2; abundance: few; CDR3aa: CASSYRGSGSYGYTF
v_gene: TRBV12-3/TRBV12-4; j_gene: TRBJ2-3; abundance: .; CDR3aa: CASSLRSTDTQYF
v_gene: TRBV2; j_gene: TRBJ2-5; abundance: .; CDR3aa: CASSVIAGAGETQYF
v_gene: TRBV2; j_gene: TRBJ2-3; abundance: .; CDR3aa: CASSAGLARDTQYF
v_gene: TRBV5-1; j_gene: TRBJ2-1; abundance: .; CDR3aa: CASSDMGSYNEQFF
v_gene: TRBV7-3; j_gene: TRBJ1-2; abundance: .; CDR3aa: CASSKTGVGGYTF
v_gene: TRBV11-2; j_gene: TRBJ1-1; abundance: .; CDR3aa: CASSPWTGDTEAFF
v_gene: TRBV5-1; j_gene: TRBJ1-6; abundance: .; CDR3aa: CASSFDRQLSPLHF
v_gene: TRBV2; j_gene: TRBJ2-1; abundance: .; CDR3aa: CASGRGLARPEQFF
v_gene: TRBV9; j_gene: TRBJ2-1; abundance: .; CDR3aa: CASSVVGSLGEQFF
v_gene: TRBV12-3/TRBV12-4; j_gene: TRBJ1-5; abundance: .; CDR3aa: CASSSDQPQHF
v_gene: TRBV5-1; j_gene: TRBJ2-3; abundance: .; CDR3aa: CASSTNGADTQYF
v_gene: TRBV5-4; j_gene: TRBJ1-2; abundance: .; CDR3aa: CASSSGTAYGYTF
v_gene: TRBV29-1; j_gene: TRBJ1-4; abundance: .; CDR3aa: CSVRGGGEKLFF
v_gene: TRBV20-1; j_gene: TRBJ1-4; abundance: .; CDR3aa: CSASSQVPEKLFF
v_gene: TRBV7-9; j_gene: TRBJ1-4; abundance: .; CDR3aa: CASSASRVTNEKLFF
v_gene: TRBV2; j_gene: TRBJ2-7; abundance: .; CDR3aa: CASSPRQGGEQYF
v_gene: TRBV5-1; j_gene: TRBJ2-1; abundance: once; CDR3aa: CASSSGLAGRNEQFF
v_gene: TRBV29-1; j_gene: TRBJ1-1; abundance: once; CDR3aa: CSVALRQGNTEAFF
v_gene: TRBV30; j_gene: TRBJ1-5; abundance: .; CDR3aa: CAWSKGQYSNQPQHF
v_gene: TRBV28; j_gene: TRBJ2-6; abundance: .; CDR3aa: CASSLQGSGANVLTF
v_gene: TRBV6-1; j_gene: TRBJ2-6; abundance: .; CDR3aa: CASSGAGQGASGANVLTF
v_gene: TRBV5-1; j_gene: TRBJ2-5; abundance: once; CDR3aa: CASSGGTSGKETQYF
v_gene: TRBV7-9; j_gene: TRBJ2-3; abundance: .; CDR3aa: CASSLGDSSAGTQYF
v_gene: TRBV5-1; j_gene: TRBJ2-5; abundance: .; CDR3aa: CASSPWTVEETQYF
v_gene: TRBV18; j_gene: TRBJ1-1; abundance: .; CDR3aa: CASSPSIIGGEAFF
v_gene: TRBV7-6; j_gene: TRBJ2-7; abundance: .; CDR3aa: CASSILAGNSYEQYF
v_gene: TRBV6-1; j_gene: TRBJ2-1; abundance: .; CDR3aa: CASSEHKTGYNEQFF
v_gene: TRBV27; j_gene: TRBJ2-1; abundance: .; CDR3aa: CASKREVSYNEQFF
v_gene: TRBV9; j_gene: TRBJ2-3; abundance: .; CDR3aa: CASSVGLAASGDTQYF
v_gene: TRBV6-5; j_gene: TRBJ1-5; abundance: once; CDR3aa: CASRSGQGKRQPQHF